These 24 T cell receptor beta chains were sequenced from one sample in a study of blood T cell repertoires in COVID-19. Measured with immunoSEQ multiplex PCR; TCRdb has only the in-frame clones, and not every one. There are 250,000 to 300,000 clones in the sample; over 80% occur only once, and under 5.5% lies in the top ten. The sequenced material came from peripheral blood. The source is a man between 60 and 70 years old who had recovered from COVID-19.

In this sample, this clone turned up a few times. This chain uses TRBV10-1 with TRBJ2-1; 9 nucleotides align to TRBD1. This CDR3 is 15 amino acids long. Germline CDR1 is WNHNN and CDR2 is SYGVQD (reference sequence). Germline trimming cut 3 bases from V and 6 bases from J; bases unmatched to any gene: 6. Here the CDR3 reads CASSEPGTGSNEQFF. For the CDR3, the DNA is TGCGCCAGCAGTGAACCCGGGACAGGGTCCAATGAGCAGTTCTTC.

The chain recombines TRBV6-5 with TRBJ1-1, with a tentative D call TRBD1 (6 bases). The CDR3 is 13 residues long. V lost 5 bases and J 5 bases, leaving 12 bases between the germline ends. Germline assignment: CDR1 MNHEY and CDR2 SVGAGI. CDR3 bases: TGTGCCAGCAGTCAGGGGTTAATTACTGAAGCTTTCTTT. It is translated as CASSQGLITEAFF.

The rearrangement uses TRBV11-2 and TRBJ2-7; D is ambiguous. The CDR3 is made up of 11 amino acids. Germline V gene lookup returns CDR1 SGHAT and CDR2 FQNNGV. V was pared by 5 bases and J by 3 bases, with 5 bases between. The DNA for the CDR3 is TGTGCCAGCAGCCAAATCTACGAGCAGTACTTC. Its protein product is CASSQIYEQYF.

Only one count was recorded for this clone. The genes are TRBV18 and TRBJ1-2; tentative D call: TRBD1 (5 bases). The CDR3 runs 15 residues. The V end was cut by 3 bases, the J end by 0 bases, with 11 bases between. The germline gives CDR1 KGHSH, CDR2 LQKENI. As DNA, the CDR3 is TGTGCCAGCTCACCTATCGACAGTCCTAACTATGGCTACACCTTC. It is translated as CASSPIDSPNYGYTF.

This chain links TRBV19 with TRBJ2-2; 9 bases are shared with TRBD2. The V and J ends lost 6 bases and 4 bases, in that order; junction bases with no gene match: 9. The CDR3 has 16 residues. The germline V gene encodes CDR1 LNHDA and CDR2 SQIVND (reference sequence). The DNA for the CDR3 is TGTGCCAGTAGGCGCGGGGGGGGGCCCGGCACCGGGGAGCTGTTTTTT. Protein product: CASRRGGGPGTGELFF.

CDR3 in DNA: TGTGCCAGCTCACGTCAAGGGACTAGCGGGAGGACAGATACGCAGTATTTT. This encodes CASSRQGTSGRTDTQYF. The gene calls are TRBV18 and TRBJ2-3; 15 positions match TRBD2. V trimming: 4 bases; J trimming: 3 bases; junction bases outside the gene matches: 5. Germline V gene sequence: CDR1 KGHSH, CDR2 LQKENI. The CDR3 is made up of 17 amino acids.

This chain uses TRBV5-5 with TRBJ2-5; possibly TRBD2 for D (5 bases). Germline V lookup: CDR1 SGHKS, CDR2 YYEKEE (reference sequence). Trimming took off 1 base at V and 2 bases at J, with 12 bases between the two ends. This CDR3 region has 15 residues. The CDR3 DNA sequence: TGTGCCAGCAGCTTGACCTCCGGGAAACAAGAGACCCAGTACTTC. Its protein product is CASSLTSGKQETQYF.

This chain links TRBV4-1 with TRBJ2-7, with unresolved D. The CDR3 runs to 14 residues. Trimming took off 0 bases at V and 2 bases at J, with 8 bases between the two ends. Per the germline V gene, CDR1 is MGHRA and CDR2 is YSYEKL. The DNA of the CDR3 is TGCGCCAGCAGCCAAGATTCCAATCCCTACGAGCAGTACTTC. Protein sequence: CASSQDSNPYEQYF.

The genes are TRBV4-1 and TRBJ2-6, with TRBD1 as a possible D gene (5 bases). V lost 2 bases, J lost 2 bases, and 13 bases lay in between. The CDR3 spans 17 residues. Germline V lookup: CDR1 MGHRA, CDR2 YSYEKL. The CDR3 here is CASSQFTGTTGANVLTF. CDR3 nucleotide sequence: TGCGCCAGCAGCCAATTTACAGGTACCACTGGGGCCAACGTCCTGACTTTC.

This rearrangement joins TRBV7-2 to TRBJ1-2, with 8 bases fitting TRBD1. J gave up 0 bases and V 5 bases, and 5 bases lay outside the gene matches. This CDR3 has 15 residues. From germline, CDR1 is SGHTA and CDR2 FQGNSA. The CDR3 region is CASSPRDRTNYGYTF. The CDR3 nucleotides are TGTGCCAGCAGCCCCAGGGACAGGACTAACTATGGCTACACCTTC. Together with reference TRBV7-2 and TRBJ1-2, the CDR3 gives the full variable domain: GAGVSQSPSNKVTEKGKDVELRCDPISGHTALYWYRQSLGQGLEFLIYFQGNSAPDKSGLPSDRFSAERTGGSVSTLTIQRTQQEDSAVYLCASSPRDRTNYGYTFGSGTRLTVV.

This chain joins TRBV30 and TRBJ2-5, with D perhaps matching TRBD1 (6 bases). The CDR3 spans 11 residues. Germline loops: CDR1 GTSNPN, CDR2 SVGIG (reference sequence). V shed 7 bases and J shed 3 bases, with 9 bases lying between them. As DNA, the CDR3 is TGTGCCTCAAGGACAGAAGAGACCCAGTACTTC. The encoded protein is CASRTEETQYF.

The V call is TRBV19, the J call TRBJ2-7; D may be TRBD1 (6 bases). Germline V CDR1 and CDR2: LNHDA, SQIVND (reference sequence). Trimming removed 5 bases from V and 3 bases from J, with 14 bases in between. The CDR3 loop spans 14 amino acids. CDR3 DNA sequence: TGTGCCAGTAGTCAGGACAGTACCCGCTACGAGCAGTACTTC. Protein sequence: CASSQDSTRYEQYF.

This chain uses TRBV9 with TRBJ2-2; 9 bases fit TRBD2. The CDR3 has 17 amino acids. The trim removed 0 bases at V and 4 bases at J, leaving 7 bases unmatched. In germline, CDR1 is SGDLS, CDR2 YYNGEE. CDR3 sequence: CASSVAQAGGSTGELFF. CDR3 sequence (DNA): TGTGCCAGCAGCGTAGCTCAAGCGGGGGGCAGCACCGGGGAGCTGTTTTTT. The variable domain in full, completed from reference TRBV9 and TRBJ2-2, reads DSGVTQTPKHLITATGQRVTLRCSPRSGDLSVYWYQQSLDQGLQFLIQYYNGEERAKGNILERFSAQQFPDLHSELNLSSLELGDSALYFCASSVAQAGGSTGELFFGEGSRLTVL.

The V call is TRBV5-4, the J call TRBJ2-3, with 7 bases lining up with TRBD2. The CDR3 sequence is 15 residues long. V dropped 5 bases and J dropped 1; count of bases not matched to a gene: 7. The germline V gene encodes CDR1 SGHNT and CDR2 YYREEE (reference sequence). For the CDR3, the DNA is TGTGCCAGCAGGGAGGCGGGGGAGGGCACAGATACGCAGTATTTT. Translating it yields CASREAGEGTDTQYF. The full variable domain, in which reference TRBV5-4 and TRBJ2-3 provide the parts outside the CDR3, is ETGVTQSPTHLIKTRGQQVTLRCSSQSGHNTVSWYQQALGQGPQFIFQYYREEENGRGNFPPRFSGLQFPNYSSELNVNALELDDSALYLCASREAGEGTDTQYFGPGTRLTVL.

This rearrangement joins TRBV5-1 to TRBJ1-1, with TRBD1 as a possible D gene (5 bases). Germline CDR1 is SGHRS and CDR2 is YFSETQ. The CDR3 has 13 residues. With 1 base removed from V and 3 bases from J, the gap between germline ends came to 7 bases. The CDR3 spells CASSLRGDTEAFF. CDR3 DNA sequence: TGCGCCAGCAGCTTGAGGGGTGACACTGAAGCTTTCTTT.

V gene TRBV2 combines with J gene TRBJ2-7; 7 bases match TRBD1. Germline V gives CDR1 SNHLY, CDR2 FYNNEI. This CDR3 has 13 amino acids. J gave up 4 bases and V 5 bases, and 5 bases lay outside the gene matches. In DNA, the CDR3 is TGTGCCAGCAGTCCCGGGACAGCATACGAGCAGTACTTC. Encoded protein: CASSPGTAYEQYF.

The sample holds a few counts of this clone. V usage is TRBV5-1 and J usage is TRBJ1-2; D uncertain. The CDR3 contains 16 residues. Between the trimmed V and J ends, which lost 0 bases and 0 bases, there was a span of 12 bases. Germline-derived CDR1 and CDR2 are SGHRS and YFSETQ. CDR3 residues: CASSLDGVGSNYGYTF. DNA of the CDR3: TGCGCCAGCAGCTTGGATGGAGTCGGATCTAACTATGGCTACACCTTC.

The chain is built from TRBV9 and TRBJ2-5, with 8 bases identical to TRBD1. V was pared by 4 bases and J by 5 bases, with 4 bases of the junction left unmatched. The germline V gene has CDR1 SGDLS and CDR2 YYNGEE. This CDR3 region has 13 residues. The CDR3 DNA reads TGTGCCAGCAGCTGGACAGGGCGCGAGACCCAGTACTTC. Protein product: CASSWTGRETQYF. The variable domain in full, with the rest retrieved from reference TRBV9 and TRBJ2-5, is DSGVTQTPKHLITATGQRVTLRCSPRSGDLSVYWYQQSLDQGLQFLIQYYNGEERAKGNILERFSAQQFPDLHSELNLSSLELGDSALYFCASSWTGRETQYFGPGTRLLVL.

This sequence joins TRBV24-1 and TRBJ2-3, with TRBD1 identical over 7 bases. J was trimmed by 3 bases and V by 3 bases; bases with no gene match: 2. CDR3 length equals 14 residues. Per the germline V gene, CDR1 is KGHDR and CDR2 is SFDVKD. The CDR3 region has the DNA TGTGCCACCAGTGATCTACAGGGGACAGATACGCAGTATTTT. Translated: CATSDLQGTDTQYF.

The chain employs TRBV7-9 and TRBJ1-6; no clear D. The CDR3 contains 14 residues. Trimming took off 4 bases at V and 8 bases at J, with 12 bases between the two ends. Germline lookup yields CDR1 SEHNR and CDR2 FQNEAQ (reference sequence). The CDR3 here is CASSSTGFDSPLHF. For the CDR3, the DNA is TGTGCCAGCAGCTCCACGGGATTCGATTCACCCCTCCACTTT.

This chain connects TRBV18 to TRBJ2-1, with 7 bases lining up with TRBD2. This CDR3 has 15 residues. Germline-derived CDR1 and CDR2 are KGHSH and LQKENI. Trimming took 4 bases from V and 5 from J; bases not matched to a gene: 8. The CDR3 sequence is CASSRPGGLNNEQFF. The DNA for the CDR3 is TGTGCCAGCTCACGGCCGGGGGGTCTAAACAATGAGCAGTTCTTC.

This chain connects TRBV5-1 to TRBJ1-1; weak D call: TRBD1 (5 bases). The CDR3 sequence is 15 residues long. Germline V CDR1 and CDR2: SGHRS, YFSETQ. Trimming took off 4 bases at V and 4 bases at J, with 17 bases between the two ends. The CDR3 DNA sequence: TGCGCCAGCAGCCCAAGGCGGGACGCGCCCACTGAAGCTTTCTTT. It codes for CASSPRRDAPTEAFF.

This clone was seen once. The chain recombines TRBV27 with TRBJ1-2, with D unresolved. The CDR3 length is 16 residues. CDR1 and CDR2 (germline): MNHEY, SMNVEV (reference sequence). V shed 6 bases and J shed 3 bases, with 20 bases lying between them. CDR3 bases: TGTGCCAGCAGCCCCGGGATCCGTATTAGGCACTATGGCTACACCTTC. Translating it yields CASSPGIRIRHYGYTF.

The V call is TRBV7-7, the J call TRBJ2-5; D is unresolved. The germline CDR1 and CDR2 sequences are SSHAT and FNYEAQ (reference sequence). The CDR3 totals 15 residues. Between the trimmed V and J ends, which lost 5 bases and 5 bases, there was a span of 18 bases. CDR3 DNA sequence: TGTGCCAGCAGCCGAACTGGAGCCCCCGGGGAGACCCAGTACTTC. Protein product: CASSRTGAPGETQYF.